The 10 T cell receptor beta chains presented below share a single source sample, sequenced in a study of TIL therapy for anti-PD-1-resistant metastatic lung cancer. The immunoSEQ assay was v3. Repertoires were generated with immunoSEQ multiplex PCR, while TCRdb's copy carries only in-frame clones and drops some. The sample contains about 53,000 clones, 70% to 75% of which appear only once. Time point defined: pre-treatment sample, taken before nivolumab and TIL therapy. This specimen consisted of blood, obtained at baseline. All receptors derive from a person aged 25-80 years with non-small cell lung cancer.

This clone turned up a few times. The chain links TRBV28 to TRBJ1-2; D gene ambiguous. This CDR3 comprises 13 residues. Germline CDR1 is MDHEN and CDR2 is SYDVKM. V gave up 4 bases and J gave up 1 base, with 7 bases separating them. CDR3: CASSSDINYGYTF. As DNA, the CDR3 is TGTGCCAGCAGTTCCGACATTAACTATGGCTACACCTTC.

The CDR3 is CASSEPFGGRAWGSGYEQYF. CDR3 bases: TGTGCCAGCAGTGAACCCTTTGGCGGGAGGGCCTGGGGTTCGGGCTACGAGCAGTACTTC. The chain is built from TRBV6-1 and TRBJ2-7, with 9 bases lining up with TRBD2. CDR1 is MNHNS, CDR2 SASEGT, per germline. The CDR3 covers 20 residues. V trimming: 2 bases; J trimming: 3 bases; junction bases outside the gene matches: 20.

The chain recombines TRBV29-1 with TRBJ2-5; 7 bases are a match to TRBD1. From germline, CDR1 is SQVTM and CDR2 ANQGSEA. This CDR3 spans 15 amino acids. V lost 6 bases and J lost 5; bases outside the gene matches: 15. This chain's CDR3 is CSVSRDSGHTETQYF. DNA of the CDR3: TGCAGCGTCTCCCGGGACAGCGGACATACGGAGACCCAGTACTTC.

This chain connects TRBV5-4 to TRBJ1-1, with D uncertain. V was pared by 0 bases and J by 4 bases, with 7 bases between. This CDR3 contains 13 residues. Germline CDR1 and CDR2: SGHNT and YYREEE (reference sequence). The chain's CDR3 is CASSLAWGTEAFF. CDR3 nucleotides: TGTGCCAGCAGCTTGGCCTGGGGCACTGAAGCTTTCTTT.

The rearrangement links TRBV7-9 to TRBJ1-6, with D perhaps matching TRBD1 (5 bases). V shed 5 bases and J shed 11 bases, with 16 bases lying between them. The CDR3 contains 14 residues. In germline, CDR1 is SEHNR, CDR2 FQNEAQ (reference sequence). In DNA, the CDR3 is TGTGCCAGCAGCCAGGACACCTCGGCGGCACCCCTCCACTTT. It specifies CASSQDTSAAPLHF.

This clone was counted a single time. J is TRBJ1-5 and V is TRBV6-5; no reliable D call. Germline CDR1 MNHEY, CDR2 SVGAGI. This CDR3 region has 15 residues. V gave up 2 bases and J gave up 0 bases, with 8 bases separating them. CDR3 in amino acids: CASSYGQVSNQPQHF. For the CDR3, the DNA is TGTGCCAGCAGTTACGGTCAGGTTAGCAATCAGCCCCAGCATTTT.

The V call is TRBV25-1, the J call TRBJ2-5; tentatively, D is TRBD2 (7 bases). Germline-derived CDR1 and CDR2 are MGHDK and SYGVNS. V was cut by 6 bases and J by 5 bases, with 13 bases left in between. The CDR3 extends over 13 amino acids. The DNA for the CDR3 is TGTGCCAGCAGGGGGGGGGCCGTGGAGACCCAGTACTTC. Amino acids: CASRGGAVETQYF. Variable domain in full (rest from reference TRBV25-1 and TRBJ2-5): EADIYQTPRYLVIGTGKKITLECSQTMGHDKMYWYQQDPGMELHLIHYSYGVNSTEKGDLSSESTVSRIRTEHFPLTLESARPSHTSQYLCASRGGAVETQYFGPGTRLLVL.

This CDR3 is CASSLGLAGGQGQETQYF. CDR3 coding DNA: TGTGCCAGCAGCTTAGGTCTAGCGGGGGGGCAAGGTCAAGAGACCCAGTACTTC. The chain is built from TRBV11-3 and TRBJ2-5; 12 nucleotides match TRBD2. The CDR3 has 18 amino acids. Germline V gene sequence: CDR1 SGHNT, CDR2 YENEEA. The V gene end was trimmed by 1 base and the J gene end by 2 bases; junction bases not matched to a gene: 8. Looking up the rest from reference TRBV11-3 and TRBJ2-5 gives the full variable domain: EAGVVQSPRYKIIEKKQPVAFWCNPISGHNTLYWYLQNLGQGPELLIRYENEEAVDDSQLPKDRFSAERLKGVDSTLKIQPAELGDSAVYLCASSLGLAGGQGQETQYFGPGTRLLVL.

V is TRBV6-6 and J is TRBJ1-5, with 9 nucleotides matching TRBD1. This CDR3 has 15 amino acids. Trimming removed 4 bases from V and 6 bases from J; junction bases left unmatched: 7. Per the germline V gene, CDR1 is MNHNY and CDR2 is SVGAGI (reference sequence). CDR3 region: CASSSTGTGPQPQHF. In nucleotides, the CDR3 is TGTGCCAGCAGTTCTACCGGGACAGGGCCTCAGCCCCAGCATTTT.

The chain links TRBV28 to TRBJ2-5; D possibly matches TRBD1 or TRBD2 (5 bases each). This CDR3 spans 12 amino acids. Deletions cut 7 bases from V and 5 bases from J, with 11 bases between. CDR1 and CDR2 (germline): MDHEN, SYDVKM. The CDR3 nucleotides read TGTGCCAGCACGGGACCGGGGGAGACCCAGTACTTC. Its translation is CASTGPGETQYF.